This T cell receptor beta chain came from a study of control samples from healthy donors and cancer patients. Measured with immunoSEQ multiplex PCR; TCRdb has only the in-frame clones, and not every one. The sample carries approximately 210,000 clones, about nine tenths recorded once. Germline loops: CDR1 SGHAT, CDR2 FQNNGV. CDR3 length: 16 amino acids. Deletions cut 0 bases from V and 4 bases from J, with 13 bases between. The chain carries TRBV11-2 and TRBJ2-1, with D uncertain. Sequenced material: blood. This receptor was taken from a young man in good health. The CDR3 nucleotides read TGTGCCAGCAGCTTAGATGGGCCCACCTTTTACAATGAGCAGTTCTTC. Amino acid sequence: CASSLDGPTFYNEQFF.